The 7 T cell receptor beta chains below come from one sample, sequenced in a study of cytomegalovirus exposure and HLA in healthy donors. The PCR employed 60 Vbeta primers together with 13 Jbeta primers. The table came from immunoSEQ multiplex PCR; TCRdb's copy has only in-frame clones and leaves some out. The repertoire table contains around 140,000 clones. Sample: PBMCs. The receptors here all came from a male donor in good health and CMV-seronegative.

The chain uses TRBV30 and TRBJ2-7; D perhaps matches TRBD2 (6 bases). Germline-derived CDR1 and CDR2 are GTSNPN and SVGIG (reference sequence). Trimming left V 5 bases short and J 5 bases short, with 22 bases between. This CDR3 has 15 residues. CDR3 sequence: CAWDDAREVGNEQYF. CDR3 sequence (DNA): TGTGCCTGGGACGACGCGAGGGAGGTCGGTAACGAGCAGTACTTC.

The rearrangement links TRBV7-2 to TRBJ1-1; D gene ambiguous. Germline CDR1 is SGHTA and CDR2 is FQGNSA. Trimming left V 2 bases short and J 4 bases short, with 23 bases between. CDR3 length equals 18 residues. The CDR3 loop reads CASSLRPLVDPRGTEAFF. DNA for the CDR3: TGTGCCAGCAGCTTAAGGCCCCTCGTGGACCCTCGGGGCACTGAAGCTTTCTTT.

This rearrangement joins TRBV7-6 to TRBJ2-7, with 12 bases aligning to TRBD1. Germline V lookup: CDR1 SGHVS, CDR2 FNYEAQ. V lost 7 bases to trimming and J lost 2 bases; unmatched junction nucleotides: 15. This CDR3 spans 18 amino acids. CDR3 residues: CASNPRPPGQGATYEQYF. The CDR3, as DNA: TGTGCCAGCAACCCCAGGCCCCCGGGACAGGGGGCAACCTACGAGCAGTACTTC.

The chain links TRBV25-1 to TRBJ1-2; D is perhaps TRBD1 (5 bases). The CDR3 is 13 residues long. V lost 4 bases, J lost 3 bases, and 9 bases lay in between. Looked up from germline, CDR1 is MGHDK and CDR2 is SYGVNS. CDR3 loop: CASSGGTHYGYTF. The CDR3 coding sequence is TGTGCCAGCAGTGGAGGGACTCACTATGGCTACACCTTC.

The V gene is TRBV29-1, the J gene TRBJ2-2, with a tentative D call TRBD2 (6 bases). The CDR3 loop spans 14 amino acids. Germline CDR1 is SQVTM and CDR2 is ANQGSEA. Trimming stripped 5 bases from V and 2 bases from J, with 12 bases between. CDR3 bases: TGCAGCGTTCTCCTAGCGAGTAACACCGGGGAGCTGTTTTTT. Protein product: CSVLLASNTGELFF.

The chain uses TRBV7-2 and TRBJ2-7, with 7 bases aligning to TRBD2. The CDR3 sequence is 15 residues long. With 5 bases clipped from V and 2 bases from J, the junction kept 9 bases outside the gene matches. CDR1 and CDR2 from the germline V gene are SGHTA and FQGNSA. The DNA for the CDR3 is TGTGCCAGCAGCCCCGGCGCGGGAGCTACCTACGAGCAGTACTTC. Protein product: CASSPGAGATYEQYF.

The rearrangement uses TRBV5-1 and TRBJ1-1; 10 nucleotides match TRBD1. The V gene end was trimmed by 0 bases and the J gene end by 1 base; junction bases not matched to a gene: 0. This CDR3 comprises 15 residues. CDR1 and CDR2 (germline): SGHRS, YFSETQ. CDR3 DNA sequence: TGCGCCAGCAGCTTGGGGACAGGGGGGAACACTGAAGCTTTCTTT. Translated: CASSLGTGGNTEAFF.